Presented here are 24 T cell receptor beta chains from one specimen sequenced in a study of blood T cell repertoires in COVID-19 (TCRdb year 2020). The receptor library was made with the immunoSEQ multiplex PCR assay. TCRdb took over this immuneACCESS table, retaining in-frame rearrangements with V and J assigned. Such tables are incomplete; in checked studies, under half of the missing clones stem from an unresolved V gene, and the remainder is unexplained. The sample has fewer than 250,000 clones on record, 70% to 80% of them singletons. The ten largest account for about an eighth of the sample. The material sequenced was peripheral blood. Source of these receptors: a woman in her fifties or sixties with acute or convalescent COVID-19.

For the CDR3, the DNA is TGTGCCAGCAGCCCCGCTAGCGGGAGCTACAATGAGCAGTTCTTC. This translates into CASSPASGSYNEQFF. The chain uses TRBV2 and TRBJ2-1; 10 nucleotides agree with TRBD2. The trim removed 6 bases at V and 3 bases at J, leaving 5 bases unmatched. This CDR3 region has 15 residues. Germline CDR1 is SNHLY and CDR2 is FYNNEI.

The chain is built from TRBV2 and TRBJ1-3, with a tentative D call TRBD1 (5 bases). This CDR3 comprises 16 residues. V lost 5 bases to trimming and J lost 3 bases, with 17 bases between them. Per germline, CDR1 SNHLY and CDR2 FYNNEI. DNA of the CDR3: TGTGCCAGCAGTACGGTATTAGGGGCGCGTGGAAACACCATATATTTT. This translates into CASSTVLGARGNTIYF.

The chain employs TRBV15 and TRBJ2-2; a possible D gene is TRBD1 (6 bases). The V gene's germline CDR1 is LNHNV and CDR2 YYDKDF (reference sequence). The CDR3 contains 15 residues. The V gene lost 3 bases and the J gene lost 2 bases, with 10 bases spanning the gap. The CDR3 reads CATSSHRVNTGELFF. DNA for the CDR3: TGTGCCACCAGCAGCCACAGGGTTAACACCGGGGAGCTGTTTTTT.

This clone was detected a few times. This sequence joins TRBV5-1 and TRBJ2-7, with a tentative D call TRBD2 (5 bases). The CDR3 length is 15 residues. The germline V gene encodes CDR1 SGHRS and CDR2 YFSETQ. V was pared by 4 bases and J by 0 bases, with 14 bases between. In DNA, the CDR3 is TGCGCCAGCAGCCCGGGGTTCTTGGGCTCCTACGAGCAGTACTTC. Its translation: CASSPGFLGSYEQYF. Together with reference TRBV5-1 and TRBJ2-7, the CDR3 gives the full variable domain: KAGVTQTPRYLIKTRGQQVTLSCSPISGHRSVSWYQQTPGQGLQFLFEYFSETQRNKGNFPGRFSGRQFSNSRSEMNVSTLELGDSALYLCASSPGFLGSYEQYFGPGTRLTVT.

V is TRBV12-3 or TRBV12-4 and J is TRBJ2-1; D possibly corresponds to TRBD2 (6 bases). The CDR3 has 12 residues. Deletions cut 7 bases from V and 8 bases from J, with 12 bases between. The CDR3 DNA is TGTGCCAGCACCCTAGCGCGTGATGAGCAGTTCTTC. Translation: CASTLARDEQFF.

This clone was counted between two and nine times. The chain is built from TRBV6-1 and TRBJ2-2, with a possible D match to TRBD2 (6 bases). Germline CDR1 and CDR2: MNHNS and SASEGT. Trimming removed 4 bases from V and 7 bases from J, with 19 bases in between. The CDR3 length is 16 residues. CDR3 sequence reads: CASSARSGVWGGELFF. Written as DNA, the CDR3 is TGTGCCAGCAGTGCTCGCTCGGGAGTGTGGGGCGGGGAGCTGTTTTTT.

The chain is built from TRBV14 and TRBJ2-3, with TRBD2 matching 11 bases. J gave up 5 bases and V 0 bases, and 10 bases lay outside the gene matches. The germline gives CDR1 SGHDN, CDR2 FVKESK. CDR3 length: 18 amino acids. CDR3 loop: CASSQDPQLAGAVDTQYF. The DNA of the CDR3 is TGTGCCAGCAGCCAAGATCCTCAACTAGCGGGAGCGGTAGATACGCAGTATTTT.

As to this clone: A read error may explain this, as a much larger clone is one base away. The chain employs TRBV3-1 (or the pseudogene TRBV3-2) and TRBJ2-7; 10 bases are a match to TRBD1. Germline-derived CDR1 and CDR2 are LGHDT and YNNKEL (reference sequence). J lost 0 bases, V lost 4 bases, and 0 bases had no gene match. The CDR3 has 14 residues. The CDR3 sequence is CASSRTGGSYEQYF. The CDR3 nucleotides read TGTGCCAGCAGCCGGACAGGGGGCTCCTACGAGCAGTACTTC.

V and J are TRBV27 and TRBJ1-5; 7 bases are shared with TRBD1. Trimming at V came to 4 bases and at J to 2 bases, leaving 8 bases not matched to a gene. CDR3 length: 16 amino acids. Germline V CDR1 and CDR2: MNHEY, SMNVEV (reference sequence). As DNA, the CDR3 is TGTGCCAGCAGTTCGATGACAGGGTTCGGCAATCAGCCCCAGCATTTT. Amino acids: CASSSMTGFGNQPQHF.

This clone has a handful of counts. This rearrangement joins TRBV28 to TRBJ1-6; 10 bases map to TRBD1. With 6 bases clipped from V and 7 bases from J, the junction kept 12 bases outside the gene matches. Germline loops: CDR1 MDHEN, CDR2 SYDVKM. This CDR3 comprises 17 residues. The CDR3 nucleotides read TGTGCCAGCAGCCGGGACAGGGGAAGGGATTGGAATTCACCCCTCCACTTT. Translation gives CASSRDRGRDWNSPLHF. Filled out from reference TRBV28 and TRBJ1-6, the complete variable domain reads DVKVTQSSRYLVKRTGEKVFLECVQDMDHENMFWYRQDPGLGLRLIYFSYDVKMKEKGDIPEGYSVSREKKERFSLILESASTNQTSMYLCASSRDRGRDWNSPLHFGNGTRLTVT.

This clone has a handful of counts. The chain couples TRBV20-1 to TRBJ2-7; D gene ambiguous. The CDR3 contains 11 residues. V shed 7 bases and J shed 3 bases, with 10 bases lying between them. CDR1 is DFQATT and CDR2 is SNEGSKA in the germline V gene (reference sequence). This CDR3 is CSVYPGYEQYF. In DNA form, the CDR3 reads TGCAGTGTTTACCCCGGCTACGAGCAGTACTTC.

The chain joins TRBV21-1 to TRBJ2-5; the DNA was not compared with TRBD1, the D call given in the table. TRBV21-1 represents a pseudogene. This CDR3 contains 15 residues. The CDR3 DNA follows: TGTGCCAGCAGCAAAGATAAGACAGGGGGATCGGCCCAGTACTTC. This gives the protein CASSKDKTGGSAQYF.

The J gene is TRBJ2-2, the V gene TRBV3-1 (or the pseudogene TRBV3-2), with D possibly being TRBD1 (8 bases). The CDR3 runs to 16 residues. The V end lost 4 bases, the J end lost 5 bases, and 17 bases lay between the germline ends. Germline V CDR1 and CDR2: LGHDT, YNNKEL (reference sequence). CDR3 bases: TGTGCCAGCAGCCTCCTTAAACAGGGGGGGACCGGGGAGCTGTTTTTT. Translated: CASSLLKQGGTGELFF.

This chain links TRBV6-5 with TRBJ2-1; TRBD2 matches at 12 bases. V dropped 6 bases and J dropped 4; count of bases not matched to a gene: 4. The germline gives CDR1 MNHEY, CDR2 SVGAGI. The CDR3 sequence is 15 residues long. In DNA, the CDR3 is TGTGCCAGCAGGGCTAGCGGGGGGGGATACAATGAGCAGTTCTTC. Protein sequence: CASRASGGGYNEQFF.

This clone appeared once. The chain uses TRBV27 and TRBJ2-3; D not certain. Germline V lookup: CDR1 MNHEY, CDR2 SMNVEV (reference sequence). This CDR3 is built from 12 residues. V lost 6 bases and J lost 0, with 4 bases in between. This CDR3 reads CASRGSTDTQYF. The CDR3 nucleotides are TGTGCCAGCAGGGGCAGCACAGATACGCAGTATTTT.

This clone was seen just once. J is TRBJ1-2 and V is TRBV18, with 7 positions matching TRBD1. CDR1 and CDR2 (germline): KGHSH, LQKENI. This CDR3 spans 14 amino acids. The V and J ends lost 3 bases and 2 bases, in that order; junction bases with no gene match: 3. CDR3 protein: CASSPGQQNYGYTF. CDR3 DNA sequence: TGTGCCAGCTCACCGGGACAGCAGAACTATGGCTACACCTTC.

This clone was seen just once. The rearrangement joins TRBV2 to TRBJ2-3, with a tentative D call TRBD1 (6 bases). Germline V gene sequence: CDR1 SNHLY, CDR2 FYNNEI. The V end lost 6 bases, the J end lost 0 bases, and 19 bases lay between the germline ends. The CDR3 has 17 residues. CDR3 protein: CASRAGTPTPSTDTQYF. CDR3 nucleotide sequence: TGTGCCAGCAGGGCCGGGACACCCACCCCCAGCACAGATACGCAGTATTTT. Supplemented by reference TRBV2 and TRBJ2-3, the full variable domain reads EPEVTQTPSHQVTQMGQEVILRCVPISNHLYFYWYRQILGQKVEFLVSFYNNEISEKSEIFDDQFSVERPDGSNFTLKIRSTKLEDSAMYFCASRAGTPTPSTDTQYFGPGTRLTVL.

CDR3: CASSQDRDRGLEHYGYTF. In nucleotides, the CDR3 is TGCGCCAGCAGCCAGGACCGGGACAGGGGGCTTGAGCACTATGGCTACACCTTC. The chain carries TRBV4-3 and TRBJ1-2; 12 nucleotides align to TRBD1. V lost 3 bases and J lost 3; bases outside the gene matches: 11. The germline CDR1 and CDR2 sequences are LGHNA and YSLEER. The length of the CDR3 is 18 residues.

The chain is built from TRBV28 and TRBJ2-7, with a possible D match to TRBD2 (5 bases). The V gene's germline CDR1 is MDHEN and CDR2 SYDVKM. Trimming took off 6 bases at V and 4 bases at J, with 16 bases between the two ends. This CDR3 region has 14 residues. The CDR3 spells CASSSGGAVYEQYF. The CDR3 DNA is TGTGCCAGCAGCAGCGGAGGAGCGGTTTACGAGCAGTACTTC.

The count of this clone is one. This chain uses TRBV6-5 with TRBJ2-3, with 9 bases that match TRBD2. The CDR3 extends over 14 amino acids. The J segment lost 6 bases and the V segment lost 7 bases, leaving 8 bases of the junction unmatched. Per germline, CDR1 MNHEY and CDR2 SVGAGI. CDR3 in DNA: TGTGCCAGCAAGAAAAGGCGGGGGGGCGATACGCAGTATTTT. Encoded protein: CASKKRRGGDTQYF.

DNA for the CDR3: TGTGCCAGTAGTGTATTCAGGCAGGACTATGGCTACACCTTC. Protein sequence: CASSVFRQDYGYTF. The chain recombines TRBV19 with TRBJ1-2; D is uncertain. Germline CDR1 and CDR2: LNHDA and SQIVND (reference sequence). The CDR3 is made up of 14 amino acids. V was cut by 5 bases and J by 3 bases, with 13 bases left in between.

The chain combines TRBV2 with TRBJ2-7; D is possibly TRBD2 (6 bases). Germline assignment: CDR1 SNHLY and CDR2 FYNNEI. The CDR3 is 12 residues long. V was trimmed by 5 bases and J by 7 bases, leaving 12 bases between them. This CDR3 is CASSLASWEQYF. The CDR3 nucleotides are TGTGCCAGCAGTCTAGCGTCGTGGGAGCAGTACTTC.

V is TRBV11-2 and J is TRBJ2-3; the D gene is possibly TRBD2 (5 bases). The CDR3 loop spans 16 amino acids. Germline V gene lookup returns CDR1 SGHAT and CDR2 FQNNGV. Between the trimmed V and J ends, which lost 4 bases and 2 bases, there was a span of 16 bases. The CDR3, as DNA: TGTGCCAGCAGCTCCGGACTCCTGCAATTCACAGATACGCAGTATTTT. It encodes CASSSGLLQFTDTQYF.

J is TRBJ2-7 and V is TRBV6-2 or TRBV6-3, with 8 bases lining up with TRBD1. Trimming took 0 bases from V and 6 from J; bases not matched to a gene: 4. CDR3 size: 14 residues. Germline-derived CDR1 and CDR2 are MNHEY and SVGEGT. DNA of the CDR3: TGTGCCAGCAGTTACTCAGGACAGGGTCCCGAGCAGTACTTC. Amino acid sequence: CASSYSGQGPEQYF.